One sample yielded the 28 T cell receptor beta chains listed below, sequenced in a study of beta chain features in type 1 diabetes. No antigen has been assigned to these receptors. Study-wide points: Shorter TCRB CDR3s, moderately but significantly so, marked every one of the four CD4+ subsets in Type 1 diabetes patients.

Expressed TCRB transcripts were sequenced, since all the RNA that had been isolated was reverse transcribed. Method: immunoSEQ multiplex PCR; TCRdb's copy keeps in-frame clones and lacks some. This table has 550,000 to 850,000 clones, 13% appearing once. Sequencing input: naive CD4+ T cells from blood. These receptors were obtained from a man between 18 and 29 years old with type 1 diabetes.

The chain carries TRBV9 and TRBJ2-7; D unresolved. CDR3 length equals 12 residues. The germline gives CDR1 SGDLS, CDR2 YYNGEE. V lost 0 bases, J lost 6 bases, and 7 bases lay in between. This CDR3 reads CASSVGVGEQYF. Here the CDR3 DNA reads TGTGCCAGCAGCGTAGGGGTGGGCGAGCAGTACTTC.

This sequence joins TRBV25-1 and TRBJ2-1; 8 nucleotides agree with TRBD1. CDR1 is MGHDK, CDR2 SYGVNS, per germline. The CDR3 sequence is 16 residues long. V lost 4 bases to trimming and J lost 3 bases; unmatched junction nucleotides: 8. The chain's CDR3 is CASSGTSGQDYNEQFF. DNA for the CDR3: TGTGCCAGCAGTGGCACGTCGGGACAGGACTACAATGAGCAGTTCTTC.

This clone turned up a few times. Other DNA variants within this sample encode the same CDR3. The V gene is TRBV18, the J gene TRBJ2-5; D remains ambiguous. The CDR3 covers 13 residues. Trimming took off 2 bases at V and 0 bases at J, with 4 bases between the two ends. Germline loops: CDR1 KGHSH, CDR2 LQKENI. Written as DNA, the CDR3 is TGTGCCAGCTCACCAGCTAACCAAGAGACCCAGTACTTC. Protein product: CASSPANQETQYF.

The V and J genes are TRBV5-1 and TRBJ2-5, with no clear D. V lost 0 bases and J 3 bases, leaving 3 bases between the germline ends. Germline assignment: CDR1 SGHRS and CDR2 YFSETQ. CDR3 length: 12 amino acids. CDR3 sequence reads: CASSLGKETQYF. The CDR3 DNA reads as TGCGCCAGCAGCTTGGGAAAAGAGACCCAGTACTTC.

The gene calls are TRBV7-9 and TRBJ1-5; D is ambiguous. V shed 5 bases and J shed 8 bases, with 13 bases lying between them. Germline V lookup: CDR1 SEHNR, CDR2 FQNEAQ (reference sequence). This CDR3 region has 13 residues. The CDR3 is CASSLPGGEPQHF. For the CDR3, the DNA is TGTGCCAGCAGCCTACCGGGAGGCGAGCCCCAGCATTTT.

The chain carries TRBV28 and TRBJ2-7; unclear D gene. Germline V gene lookup returns CDR1 MDHEN and CDR2 SYDVKM. The CDR3 is 12 residues long. Between the trimmed V and J ends, which lost 2 bases and 6 bases, there was a span of 8 bases. CDR3 sequence: CASSLQRSEQYF. Written as DNA, the CDR3 is TGTGCCAGCAGTTTACAGCGCTCCGAGCAGTACTTC. The full variable domain, with the rest looked up from reference TRBV28 and TRBJ2-7, is DVKVTQSSRYLVKRTGEKVFLECVQDMDHENMFWYRQDPGLGLRLIYFSYDVKMKEKGDIPEGYSVSREKKERFSLILESASTNQTSMYLCASSLQRSEQYFGPGTRLTVT.

This clone was counted only a few times. V usage is TRBV18 and J usage is TRBJ1-5, with 9 bases matching TRBD1. Germline V lookup: CDR1 KGHSH, CDR2 LQKENI. The CDR3 totals 17 residues. Trimming took 2 bases from V and 2 from J; bases not matched to a gene: 7. The CDR3 loop reads CASSPGTGLSGNQPQHF. CDR3 nucleotides: TGTGCCAGCTCACCAGGGACAGGGTTGTCGGGCAATCAGCCCCAGCATTTT.

To note about this clone: Other DNA sequences in this specimen translate into the identical CDR3. The chain employs TRBV30 and TRBJ1-1, with TRBD1 identical over 8 bases. Germline V gene sequence: CDR1 GTSNPN, CDR2 SVGIG (reference sequence). The CDR3 sequence is 12 residues long. V was clipped by 8 bases and J by 2 bases; unmatched bases: 4. The CDR3 reads CAGTGGNTEAFF. The CDR3 nucleotides are TGTGCCGGTACAGGGGGAAACACTGAAGCTTTCTTT.

The rearrangement links TRBV11-1 to TRBJ2-3, with a weak D call TRBD1 (5 bases). The V end was cut by 5 bases, the J end by 8 bases, with 20 bases between. CDR1 SGHAT and CDR2 FQDESV come from the germline V gene (reference sequence). This CDR3 has 15 residues. CDR3 DNA: TGTGCCAGCAGCAGAGACAGTTCAGATAGAGGTACGCAGTATTTT. Its protein is CASSRDSSDRGTQYF.

This clone occurred a few times. The chain recombines TRBV30 with TRBJ1-2; D unresolved. The V gene's germline CDR1 is GTSNPN and CDR2 SVGIG (reference sequence). This CDR3 region has 14 residues. The ends were cut back, 0 bases at V and 5 bases at J, with 13 bases in the middle. CDR3 in amino acids: CAWSVVDGGYGYTF. The CDR3 DNA reads as TGTGCCTGGAGTGTAGTGGACGGTGGGTATGGCTACACCTTC.

In the case of this clone: Other DNA variants within this sample encode the same CDR3. The chain recombines TRBV5-1 with TRBJ1-2, with D unclear. CDR3 length equals 13 residues. V lost 1 base and J 3 bases, leaving 7 bases between the germline ends. CDR1 is SGHRS, CDR2 YFSETQ, per germline. CDR3 DNA sequence: TGCGCCAGCAGCTTGACGGCGGACTATGGCTACACCTTC. Translation gives CASSLTADYGYTF.

In this sample, this clone turned up a few times. The chain links TRBV19 to TRBJ1-4, with D perhaps matching TRBD1 (5 bases). The CDR3 covers 14 residues. The germline V gene has CDR1 LNHDA and CDR2 SQIVND (reference sequence). Trimming took off 8 bases at V and 4 bases at J, with 14 bases between the two ends. The CDR3, as DNA: TGTGCCAGTGATCCGGGACGGATTAATGAAAAACTGTTTTTT. Protein sequence: CASDPGRINEKLFF.

Here the CDR3 DNA reads TGTGCCATCAGTGAGTCGGTAGAGTCCCAGCCCCAGCATTTT. Translation gives CAISESVESQPQHF. V is TRBV10-3 and J is TRBJ1-5; no clear D. Germline V gene data show CDR1 as ENHRY and CDR2 as SYGVKD. This CDR3 spans 14 amino acids. V gave up 0 bases and J gave up 7 bases, with 10 bases separating them.

This clone has only a few counts. CDR3 nucleotide sequence: TGTGCCAGCAGCTTAGGACCTACGGTCTCTGAAGCTTTCTTT. It codes for CASSLGPTVSEAFF. J is TRBJ1-1 and V is TRBV7-2; no clear D gene. V was cut by 1 base and J by 6 bases, with 12 bases left in between. The CDR3 covers 14 residues. CDR1 and CDR2 from the germline V gene are SGHTA and FQGNSA.

This chain links TRBV10-3 with TRBJ2-5; the D gene could be TRBD1 or TRBD2 (5 bases each). The V gene's germline CDR1 is ENHRY and CDR2 SYGVKD. V was clipped by 10 bases and J by 1 base, with 19 bases between them. This CDR3 has 15 residues. The CDR3 DNA reads TGTGCCAGTTCGCCGGGACGAGGGACCCAAGAGACCCAGTACTTC. Its translation: CASSPGRGTQETQYF.

This chain links TRBV5-1 with TRBJ2-3; 8 nucleotides align to TRBD2. CDR1 is SGHRS and CDR2 is YFSETQ in the germline V gene. CDR3 length: 17 amino acids. V lost 5 bases to trimming and J lost 4 bases; unmatched junction nucleotides: 15. The CDR3 nucleotides are TGCGCCAGCAGACTGGCCGCGGGAGCGGGGGTGGCAGATACGCAGTATTTT. The encoded protein is CASRLAAGAGVADTQYF.

The table lists this clone with a few counts. This chain uses TRBV2 with TRBJ1-2; D call uncertain. This CDR3 spans 11 amino acids. Germline V gene lookup returns CDR1 SNHLY and CDR2 FYNNEI. The CDR3 nucleotides read TGTGCTTCGGCGGCTAACTATGGCTACACCTTC. Translating gives CASAANYGYTF. Together with reference TRBV2 and TRBJ1-2, the CDR3 gives the full variable domain: EPEVTQTPSHQVTQMGQEVILRCVPISNHLYFYWYRQILGQKVEFLVSFYNNEISEKSEIFDDQFSVERPDGSNFTLKIRSTKLEDSAMYFCASAANYGYTFGSGTRLTVV.

The V call is TRBV29-1, the J call TRBJ2-2, with D unresolved. CDR1 SQVTM and CDR2 ANQGSEA come from the germline V gene. The CDR3 has 13 residues. V was trimmed by 7 bases and J by 5 bases, leaving 14 bases between them. CDR3 DNA sequence: TGCAGCGCCAGACAATTGGGGACCGGGGAGCTGTTTTTT. Amino acids: CSARQLGTGELFF.

The chain couples TRBV4-1 to TRBJ1-2; D unresolved. V lost 3 bases and J 1 base, leaving 15 bases between the germline ends. Germline CDR1 is MGHRA and CDR2 is YSYEKL. The CDR3 is 16 amino acids. The CDR3 coding sequence is TGCGCCAGCAGCCAGGGCTTTGACAAGAATAACTATGGCTACACCTTC. It codes for CASSQGFDKNNYGYTF.

A note on this clone: Other nucleotide sequences in the sample specify the same CDR3. V and J are TRBV9 and TRBJ2-7; a weak D match, TRBD1 (6 bases). With 0 bases removed from V and 3 bases from J, the gap between germline ends came to 10 bases. This CDR3 contains 14 residues. Germline CDR1 SGDLS, CDR2 YYNGEE. CDR3 coding DNA: TGTGCCAGCAGCGTAGGGGCAGGGGACTACGAGCAGTACTTC. Its translation: CASSVGAGDYEQYF.

The rearrangement joins TRBV7-6 to TRBJ2-1, with TRBD1 matching over 8 bases. CDR1 is SGHVS and CDR2 is FNYEAQ in the germline V gene. The CDR3 contains 16 residues. Unmatched junction bases numbered 9, after V lost 0 bases and J lost 8 bases. CDR3 nucleotides: TGTGCCAGCAGCTTAGCAGGACAGGGCATCTCCCATGAGCAGTTCTTC. The encoded protein is CASSLAGQGISHEQFF.

This clone turned up a few times. V and J are TRBV19 and TRBJ1-1; perhaps TRBD1 as D (6 bases). CDR1 and CDR2 (germline): LNHDA, SQIVND (reference sequence). This CDR3 is built from 15 residues. Trimming pared 4 bases from V and 0 bases from J, leaving 12 bases between. CDR3 protein: CASSTRQVMNTEAFF. CDR3 nucleotide sequence: TGTGCCAGTAGTACGCGACAGGTCATGAACACTGAAGCTTTCTTT.

This clone was seen a few times. Germline and junction disagree at one end, which may indicate a read error. In the same sample, other DNA sequences code for this CDR3. CDR3 sequence reads: CSARGGTEAFF. As DNA, the CDR3 is TGCAGCGCTAGGGGGGGCACTGAAGCTTTCTTT. The J gene is TRBJ1-1, the V gene TRBV20-1; D perhaps matches TRBD1 (6 bases). Germline CDR1 is DFQATT and CDR2 is SNEGSKA (reference sequence). The CDR3 sequence is 11 residues long.

This clone came up a few times. The gene calls are TRBV2 and TRBJ2-3, with 8 bases fitting TRBD2. Unmatched junction bases numbered 2, after V lost 6 bases and J lost 0 bases. This CDR3 has 14 amino acids. Germline CDR1 is SNHLY and CDR2 is FYNNEI. Here the CDR3 reads CASRTSASTDTQYF. The CDR3 coding sequence is TGTGCCAGCAGGACTAGCGCCAGCACAGATACGCAGTATTTT.

This clone was seen a handful of times. The genes are TRBV2 and TRBJ2-6; D might be TRBD1 (5 bases). V was pared by 6 bases and J by 4 bases, with 13 bases between. CDR1 SNHLY and CDR2 FYNNEI come from the germline V gene. The CDR3 covers 15 residues. CDR3 sequence (DNA): TGTGCCAGCAGGGTAGGGGCCTCAGGGGCCAACGTCCTGACTTTC. It encodes CASRVGASGANVLTF.

This clone was detected only a few times. This chain links TRBV18 with TRBJ1-1; D is perhaps TRBD1 (5 bases). Germline-derived CDR1 and CDR2 are KGHSH and LQKENI. Trimming stripped 0 bases from V and 10 bases from J, with 15 bases between. The CDR3 extends over 14 amino acids. The CDR3 DNA follows: TGTGCCAGCTCACCACCGGGGCGTGCCGCGGCAGCTTTCTTT. It specifies CASSPPGRAAAAFF.

This clone has just a few counts. Other DNA sequences in this specimen translate into the identical CDR3. The DNA of the CDR3 is TGTGCCAGCAGCTTAGGAATGAACACTGAAGCTTTCTTT. Translation: CASSLGMNTEAFF. The chain couples TRBV7-2 to TRBJ1-1; unclear D gene. The CDR3 is made up of 13 amino acids. The V gene's germline CDR1 is SGHTA and CDR2 FQGNSA. Deletions cut 1 base from V and 0 bases from J, with 3 bases between. The full variable domain, completed using reference TRBV7-2 and TRBJ1-1, is GAGVSQSPSNKVTEKGKDVELRCDPISGHTALYWYRQSLGQGLEFLIYFQGNSAPDKSGLPSDRFSAERTGGSVSTLTIQRTQQEDSAVYLCASSLGMNTEAFFGQGTRLTVV.

The rearrangement joins TRBV7-3 to TRBJ2-4; 7 nucleotides line up with TRBD2. The CDR3 spans 13 residues. Germline assignment: CDR1 SGHTA and CDR2 FQGTGA. The trim removed 4 bases at V and 9 bases at J, leaving 6 bases unmatched. CDR3 amino acids: CASSSVGGRIQYF. CDR3 sequence (DNA): TGTGCCAGCAGCTCGGTGGGAGGGCGCATTCAGTACTTC. Based on the CDR3 plus reference TRBV7-3 and TRBJ2-4, the full variable domain is GAGVSQTPSNKVTEKGKYVELRCDPISGHTALYWYRQSLGQGPEFLIYFQGTGAADDSGLPNDRFFAVRPEGSVSTLKIQRTERGDSAVYLCASSSVGGRIQYFGAGTRLSVL.